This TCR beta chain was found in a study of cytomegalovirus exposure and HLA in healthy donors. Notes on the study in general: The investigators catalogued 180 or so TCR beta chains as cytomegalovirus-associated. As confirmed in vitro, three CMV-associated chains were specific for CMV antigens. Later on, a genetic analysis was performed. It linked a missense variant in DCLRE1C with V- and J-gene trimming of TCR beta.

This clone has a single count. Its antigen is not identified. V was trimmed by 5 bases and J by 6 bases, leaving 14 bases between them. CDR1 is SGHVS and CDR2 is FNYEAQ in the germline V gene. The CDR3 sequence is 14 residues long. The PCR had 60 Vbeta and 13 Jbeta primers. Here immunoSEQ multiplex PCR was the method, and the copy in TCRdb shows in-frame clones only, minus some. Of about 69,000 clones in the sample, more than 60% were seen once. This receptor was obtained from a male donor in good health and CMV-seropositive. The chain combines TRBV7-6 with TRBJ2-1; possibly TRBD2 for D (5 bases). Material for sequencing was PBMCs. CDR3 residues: CASSPGVAGNEQFF. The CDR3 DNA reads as TGTGCCAGCAGCCCCGGGGTAGCTGGCAATGAGCAGTTCTTC.